These 24 T cell receptor beta chains were all obtained from the same sample, sequenced in a study of blood T cell repertoires in COVID-19. The protocol was immunoSEQ multiplex PCR, while the TCRdb copy is restricted to in-frame clones and leaves out a portion. Of about 68,000 clones listed, more than 80% were seen once; the top ten hold 6.5% to 9%. The sequenced material came from peripheral blood. These receptors were collected from a man under 40 with acute or convalescent COVID-19.

The J gene is TRBJ1-5, the V gene TRBV19, with unresolved D. The CDR3 sequence is 16 residues long. CDR1 is LNHDA, CDR2 SQIVND, per germline (reference sequence). The V and J ends lost 3 bases and 1 base respectively, with 13 bases between them. The CDR3 nucleotides read TGTGCCAGTAGTATGCCACGTGAGAGGAGCAATCAGCCCCAGCATTTT. The encoded protein is CASSMPRERSNQPQHF.

The V call is TRBV5-5, the J call TRBJ1-6; 8 positions agree with TRBD1. Germline V gene sequence: CDR1 SGHKS, CDR2 YYEKEE (reference sequence). The CDR3 covers 16 residues. V gave up 4 bases and J gave up 7 bases; unmatched junction bases: 10. CDR3 residues: CASSIPSGTGNSPLHF. For the CDR3, the DNA is TGTGCCAGCAGCATTCCCTCCGGGACAGGCAATTCACCCCTCCACTTT.

The table lists this clone with a few counts. The V call is TRBV29-1, the J call TRBJ2-1; D might be TRBD2 (5 bases). Germline lookup yields CDR1 SQVTM and CDR2 ANQGSEA. V was shortened by 7 bases and J by 8 bases, with 12 bases between the two germline ends. This CDR3 comprises 11 residues. The CDR3: CSGAELDEQFF. For the CDR3, the DNA is TGCAGCGGAGCGGAGCTCGATGAGCAGTTCTTC.

This clone came up a few times. The chain links TRBV10-1 to TRBJ2-1; possibly TRBD2 for D (5 bases). Germline loops: CDR1 WNHNN, CDR2 SYGVQD (reference sequence). The CDR3 loop spans 14 amino acids. V was shortened by 4 bases and J by 5 bases, with 12 bases between the two germline ends. In DNA form, the CDR3 reads TGCGCCAGCAGTGTATTAGCGCCGGACAATGAGCAGTTCTTC. The encoded protein is CASSVLAPDNEQFF.

The rearrangement uses TRBV5-5 and TRBJ2-7, with D possibly TRBD1 on 6 matching bases. Germline-derived CDR1 and CDR2 are SGHKS and YYEKEE (reference sequence). Trimming stripped 0 bases from V and 6 bases from J, with 22 bases between. The length of the CDR3 is 17 residues. The CDR3 region has the DNA TGTGCCAGCAGCTTGGGATACTCGTCGACAGGAGGTGGCGAGCAGTACTTC. Amino acid sequence: CASSLGYSSTGGGEQYF.

This chain uses TRBV6-5 with TRBJ1-1, with a tentative D call TRBD1 (5 bases). The ends were cut back, 2 bases at V and 1 base at J, with 8 bases in the middle. The CDR3 totals 14 residues. Germline CDR1 and CDR2: MNHEY and SVGAGI. The CDR3 reads CASSYSGANTEAFF. In DNA form, the CDR3 reads TGTGCCAGCAGTTACAGCGGGGCGAACACTGAAGCTTTCTTT.

This clone was picked up a small number of times. The chain employs TRBV29-1 and TRBJ1-1, with D unclear. The CDR3 is made up of 13 amino acids. V gave up 3 bases and J gave up 4 bases, with 12 bases separating them. CDR1 is SQVTM and CDR2 is ANQGSEA in the germline V gene. The CDR3 loop reads CSVERSEGTEAFF. Written as DNA, the CDR3 is TGCAGCGTTGAGAGGAGTGAGGGCACTGAAGCTTTCTTT.

This chain joins TRBV2 and TRBJ1-4; D not certain. Germline lookup yields CDR1 SNHLY and CDR2 FYNNEI. The CDR3 is made up of 14 amino acids. Deletions cut 10 bases from V and 1 base from J, with 13 bases between. The CDR3 loop reads CANTTGQTNEKLFF. CDR3 sequence (DNA): TGTGCCAACACCACGGGTCAAACTAATGAAAAACTGTTTTTT.

The chain joins TRBV7-3 to TRBJ2-7; maybe TRBD2 (5 bases). Trimming removed 5 bases from V and 6 bases from J, with 20 bases in between. This CDR3 comprises 15 residues. The germline gives CDR1 SGHTA, CDR2 FQGTGA. CDR3 region: CASSPGPGRPGEQYF. The CDR3 DNA reads as TGTGCCAGCAGCCCCGGCCCGGGGAGACCGGGCGAGCAGTACTTC. The entire variable domain, with the rest obtained from reference TRBV7-3 and TRBJ2-7, is as follows: GAGVSQTPSNKVTEKGKYVELRCDPISGHTALYWYRQSLGQGPEFLIYFQGTGAADDSGLPNDRFFAVRPEGSVSTLKIQRTERGDSAVYLCASSPGPGRPGEQYFGPGTRLTVT.

This clone was counted only a few times. The V call is TRBV28, the J call TRBJ2-7, with 7 bases identical to TRBD1. CDR1 is MDHEN, CDR2 SYDVKM, per germline. V dropped 5 bases and J dropped 7; count of bases not matched to a gene: 14. The CDR3 totals 15 residues. CDR3 DNA sequence: TGTGCCAGCAGTGATTGGACAGGCCGTTCAACAGAGCAGTACTTC. Its protein product is CASSDWTGRSTEQYF.

The genes are TRBV30 and TRBJ1-3; TRBD1 matches at 9 bases. This CDR3 is 15 amino acids long. Germline lookup yields CDR1 GTSNPN and CDR2 SVGIG (reference sequence). V trimming: 8 bases; J trimming: 4 bases; junction bases outside the gene matches: 12. CDR3 residues: CARRDRGSKGNTIYF. The CDR3 DNA follows: TGTGCCCGCCGAGACAGGGGGTCGAAGGGAAACACCATATATTTT.

This chain connects TRBV18 to TRBJ2-2, with no clear D. Germline CDR1 KGHSH, CDR2 LQKENI. V lost 1 base to trimming and J lost 1 base, with 10 bases between them. The CDR3 covers 16 residues. CDR3 sequence reads: CASSPRGLKNTGELFF. In DNA form, the CDR3 reads TGTGCCAGCTCACCACGAGGTCTAAAGAACACCGGGGAGCTGTTTTTT.

CDR3 DNA: TGCGCCAGCAGCCAAGAACCAGGGATCTACGAGCAGTACTTC. This translates into CASSQEPGIYEQYF. V usage is TRBV4-1 and J usage is TRBJ2-7; D perhaps matches TRBD1 (5 bases). V gave up 0 bases and J gave up 3 bases, with 9 bases separating them. The CDR3 runs 14 residues. Germline V gene sequence: CDR1 MGHRA, CDR2 YSYEKL.

This sequence joins TRBV3-1 (or the pseudogene TRBV3-2) and TRBJ1-1; D call uncertain. Germline CDR1 LGHDT, CDR2 YNNKEL (reference sequence). Trimming pared 7 bases from V and 7 bases from J, leaving 16 bases between. This CDR3 contains 13 residues. CDR3 in DNA: TGTGCCAGCACCACGAATACGGGAGATGAAGCTTTCTTT. The encoded protein is CASTTNTGDEAFF.

Here the CDR3 reads CASSPLGSYNSPLHF. The CDR3 nucleotides read TGTGCCAGCAGCCCCCTTGGGAGTTATAATTCACCCCTCCACTTT. This sequence joins TRBV7-8 and TRBJ1-6; D is unresolved. The CDR3 sequence is 15 residues long. The V gene's germline CDR1 is SGHVS and CDR2 FQNEAQ. The germline V and J ends were trimmed by 5 bases and 4 bases, with 12 bases remaining between them.

A note on this clone: One end of the junction varies from germline; a read error may be responsible. The same CDR3 is also encoded by other DNA sequences in this sample. The V and J genes are TRBV28 and TRBJ1-1; D call uncertain. Germline CDR1 and CDR2: MDHEN and SYDVKM. This CDR3 is 10 amino acids long. As DNA, the CDR3 is TGTGCCAGCGGGCTCACTGAGGCTTTCTTT. Translating it yields CASGLTEAFF.

V usage is TRBV5-4 and J usage is TRBJ2-5; 7 nucleotides align to TRBD1. Germline V gene sequence: CDR1 SGHNT, CDR2 YYREEE (reference sequence). Unmatched junction bases numbered 7, after V lost 7 bases and J lost 1 base. This CDR3 contains 14 residues. The CDR3 nucleotides are TGTGCCAGCCAAGCTAGGACAGGCCAAGAGACCCAGTACTTC. It encodes CASQARTGQETQYF.

The V and J genes are TRBV30 and TRBJ2-7; D possibly corresponds to TRBD2 (6 bases). Germline V gives CDR1 GTSNPN, CDR2 SVGIG (reference sequence). Trimming shortened V by 8 bases and J by 0 bases, and 17 bases separated the two germline ends. This CDR3 region has 14 residues. The CDR3 sequence: CAQTLPGSSYEQYF. For the CDR3, the DNA is TGTGCCCAAACACTTCCCGGGAGCTCCTACGAGCAGTACTTC.

The chain uses TRBV10-3 and TRBJ2-1, with D unclear. The CDR3 consists of 16 residues. Germline V gene sequence: CDR1 ENHRY, CDR2 SYGVKD. Trimming removed 0 bases from V and 0 bases from J, with 9 bases in between. CDR3 loop: CAISESSRSSYNEQFF. CDR3 bases: TGTGCCATCAGTGAGTCGAGTAGGAGCTCCTACAATGAGCAGTTCTTC.

This clone was observed a single time. The chain employs TRBV30 and TRBJ2-1; 9 nucleotides agree with TRBD2. This CDR3 has 14 amino acids. Germline V lookup: CDR1 GTSNPN, CDR2 SVGIG (reference sequence). The ends lost 8 bases at V and 5 bases at J; junction bases unmatched: 10. CDR3 DNA: TGTGCCGCCCGGCCCCTAGCGGGGCACAATGAGCAGTTCTTC. It yields the protein CAARPLAGHNEQFF. The complete variable domain, with remaining parts taken from reference TRBV30 and TRBJ2-1, reads SQTIHQWPATLVQPVGSPLSLECTVEGTSNPNLYWYRQAAGRGLQLLFYSVGIGQISSEVPQNLSASRPQDRQFILSSKKLLLSDSGFYLCAARPLAGHNEQFFGPGTRLTVL.

In this sample, this clone turned up many times. The CDR3 sequence: CASSNSVSGANVLTF. In DNA, the CDR3 is TGTGCCAGCAGTAATTCGGTCTCTGGGGCCAACGTCCTGACTTTC. The chain couples TRBV27 to TRBJ2-6; D gene uncertain. The germline V gene encodes CDR1 MNHEY and CDR2 SMNVEV (reference sequence). V shed 5 bases and J shed 0 bases, with 8 bases lying between them. The CDR3 totals 15 residues.

The rearrangement joins TRBV18 to TRBJ1-1; a weak D match, TRBD1 (5 bases). V was clipped by 8 bases and J by 4 bases, with 14 bases between them. Germline CDR1 KGHSH, CDR2 LQKENI. This CDR3 has 13 residues. CDR3 loop: CASQSGSSTEAFF. As DNA, the CDR3 is TGTGCCAGCCAGTCAGGGTCTTCCACTGAAGCTTTCTTT.

This chain connects TRBV19 to TRBJ2-3; D is undetermined. Trimming removed 6 bases from V and 5 bases from J, with 9 bases in between. The CDR3 contains 12 residues. Germline V gene sequence: CDR1 LNHDA, CDR2 SQIVND (reference sequence). The CDR3 region is CASSPTRDTQYF. The CDR3 DNA is TGTGCCAGTAGCCCCACACGAGATACGCAGTATTTT.

This rearrangement joins TRBV7-8 to TRBJ2-1; 7 bases agree with TRBD1. Unmatched junction bases numbered 7, after V lost 5 bases and J lost 12 bases. The CDR3 totals 12 residues. Germline assignment: CDR1 SGHVS and CDR2 FQNEAQ. CDR3 protein: CASSRQGQGQFF. CDR3 nucleotide sequence: TGTGCCAGCAGCCGACAGGGCCAGGGGCAGTTCTTC.